This T cell receptor beta chain came from a study of identifying expanded T cells in peripheral blood. The germline gives CDR1 ENHRY, CDR2 SYGVKD. Trimming shortened V by 4 bases and J by 4 bases, and 10 bases separated the two germline ends. The CDR3 covers 13 residues. Method: immunoSEQ multiplex PCR; TCRdb's copy keeps in-frame clones and lacks some. The table has about 100,000 clones, roughly 88% seen once. Points on this clone: Its antigen remains unknown.

No infections or other immune events were documented during collection. Overall study findings and caveats: Variance in clone template counts between approximately 2-week samples significantly increased with total template count across all healthy donors. Over about two and four weeks, about 15 and 19 clones changed, versus around 1.2 between replicates.

V and J are TRBV10-3 and TRBJ1-2; weak D call: TRBD1 (5 bases). The sample was blood. The clonotype was recovered from a person between 18 and 75 years old in good health. The CDR3, as DNA: TGTGCCATCAGTGCCGGGACCCCCTATGGCTACACCTTC. The encoded protein is CAISAGTPYGYTF.